The entry below describes one T cell receptor (beta chain). As processed by the authors: Amplification of reference gene primers was used by the study to estimate nucleated cell counts. Sequencing was performed with immunoSEQ multiplex PCR; in TCRdb, only in-frame clones are kept and a portion is missing. For V, J and clone size, that table is used; D and trimming come from the DNA. This sample has approximately 320,000 clones; approximately 88% occur once, and the top ten carry around 10%. This record comes from a study of blood T cell repertoires in COVID-19. As for the study in general: Samples representing acute and convalescent COVID-19 were sourced from the United States, Italy and Spain.

The germline CDR1 and CDR2 sequences are KGHDR and SFDVKD. V shed 3 bases and J shed 4 bases, with 8 bases lying between them. CDR3 length: 13 residues. Sequencing input: PBMCs or T cells enriched from blood (not recorded which). This rearrangement joins TRBV24-1 to TRBJ1-2; maybe TRBD1 (5 bases). This TCR was recovered from a woman under 30 who had recovered from COVID-19. CDR3 DNA sequence: TGTGCCACCAGTGATCCTGACAGCTATGGCTACACCTTC. Its protein is CATSDPDSYGYTF.